The present TCR beta chain was sequenced within a study of T cell responses to AZD1222 COVID-19 vaccine. On this clone: Its antigen is not identified.

CDR3 length: 14 residues. Trimming took 3 bases from V and 3 from J, leaving 8 bases between them. CDR1 is SGHTA and CDR2 is FQGNSA in the germline V gene. Study observations and caveats: Spike-specific TCR breadth rose after two AZD1222 doses, and depth rose as well.

Some clones are missing from TCRdb's copy, which holds only in-frame ones; the method was immunoSEQ multiplex PCR. Among approximately 120,000 clones listed, roughly 90% were seen once. Sequences were derived from peripheral blood, sampled on day 0 of MenACWY control vaccination. This TCR came from an adult in good health. V gene TRBV7-2 combines with J gene TRBJ1-4; possibly TRBD1 for D (5 bases). CDR3 protein: CASSFQGSNEKLFF. The CDR3, as DNA: TGTGCCAGCAGCTTTCAGGGATCTAATGAAAAACTGTTTTTT.